These 21 T cell receptor beta chains share one sample of origin, sequenced in a study of OX40 agonist ivuxolimab in advanced cancers. Sequenced by immunoSEQ multiplex PCR; TCRdb stores in-frame clones only, minus some. The profile shows about 43,000 clones, about 90% of them singletons. Source: CD4+ or CD8+ T cells sorted from blood, taken in a trial of the OX40 agonist ivuxolimab. All receptors derive from an adult with an advanced solid tumor such as melanoma, head and neck, liver or kidney cancer.

V is TRBV9 and J is TRBJ2-2, with unresolved D. The length of the CDR3 is 12 residues. Per germline, CDR1 SGDLS and CDR2 YYNGEE. V lost 7 bases and J lost 3, with 7 bases in between. This chain's CDR3 is CASGSYTGELFF. CDR3 bases: TGTGCCAGCGGGTCTTACACCGGGGAGCTGTTTTTT. The full variable domain, with the rest looked up from reference TRBV9 and TRBJ2-2, is DSGVTQTPKHLITATGQRVTLRCSPRSGDLSVYWYQQSLDQGLQFLIQYYNGEERAKGNILERFSAQQFPDLHSELNLSSLELGDSALYFCASGSYTGELFFGEGSRLTVL.

The chain recombines TRBV2 with TRBJ1-2, with a weak D call TRBD1 (6 bases). The germline V gene has CDR1 SNHLY and CDR2 FYNNEI. The V gene lost 7 bases and the J gene lost 8 bases, with 14 bases spanning the gap. The CDR3 extends over 12 amino acids. The CDR3 nucleotides read TGTGCCAGCAACACTAACAGGGAGGGCTACACCTTC. Translation: CASNTNREGYTF. Using reference TRBV2 and TRBJ1-2 for the parts outside the CDR3, the full variable domain is EPEVTQTPSHQVTQMGQEVILRCVPISNHLYFYWYRQILGQKVEFLVSFYNNEISEKSEIFDDQFSVERPDGSNFTLKIRSTKLEDSAMYFCASNTNREGYTFGSGTRLTVV.

The V and J genes are TRBV5-4 and TRBJ2-7; D is possibly TRBD2 (6 bases). The CDR3 length is 14 residues. Trimming shortened V by 3 bases and J by 3 bases, and 13 bases separated the two germline ends. Germline V gene lookup returns CDR1 SGHNT and CDR2 YYREEE (reference sequence). Here the CDR3 DNA reads TGTGCCAGCAGCTATCGGGACTCCAACTACGAGCAGTACTTC. Translating gives CASSYRDSNYEQYF.

CDR3 nucleotides: TGTGCCAGCAGCGTGGAGACAGGGCCTACCTATGGCTACACCTTC. Its protein product is CASSVETGPTYGYTF. The V and J genes are TRBV9 and TRBJ1-2; TRBD1 agrees at 7 bases. Germline trimming cut 2 bases from V and 4 bases from J; bases unmatched to any gene: 8. Germline-derived CDR1 and CDR2 are SGDLS and YYNGEE. This CDR3 has 15 amino acids.

Points on this clone: This specimen includes other DNA sequences encoding the same CDR3. CDR3: CASSLGQGGTEAFF. DNA for the CDR3: TGCGCCAGCAGCCTCGGACAGGGCGGCACTGAAGCTTTCTTT. The chain carries TRBV4-1 and TRBJ1-1, with 8 bases identical to TRBD1. There are 14 residues in the CDR3. From germline, CDR1 is MGHRA and CDR2 YSYEKL. After removal of 4 bases from V and 4 bases from J, the junction contained 5 bases not matched to a gene.

The CDR3 here is CASSLGGTPMGTDTQYF. In DNA, the CDR3 is TGTGCCAGCAGCTTAGGCGGGACTCCCATGGGGACAGATACGCAGTATTTT. The V gene is TRBV7-2, the J gene TRBJ2-3; TRBD2 is a possible D gene (6 bases). The CDR3 totals 17 residues. In germline, CDR1 is SGHTA, CDR2 FQGNSA. Trimming took off 1 base at V and 3 bases at J, with 17 bases between the two ends.

The chain uses TRBV6-1 and TRBJ2-1; D may be TRBD2 (5 bases). Germline CDR1 MNHNS, CDR2 SASEGT. This CDR3 region has 13 residues. Trimming took off 6 bases at V and 0 bases at J, with 6 bases between the two ends. The CDR3 region has the DNA TGTGCCAGCAGGGAGGTCTCCTACAATGAGCAGTTCTTC. Encoded protein: CASREVSYNEQFF.

This clone appeared a single time. The rearrangement uses TRBV11-2 and TRBJ2-2; D not certain. The CDR3 has 15 amino acids. V lost 6 bases and J lost 6, with 17 bases in between. Germline values: CDR1 SGHAT, CDR2 FQNNGV. CDR3 sequence (DNA): TGTGCCAGCAGACCGGAGAACCCAGGTCCCGGGGAGCTGTTTTTT. This encodes CASRPENPGPGELFF. The full variable domain, completed using reference TRBV11-2 and TRBJ2-2, is EAGVAQSPRYKIIEKRQSVAFWCNPISGHATLYWYQQILGQGPKLLIQFQNNGVVDDSQLPKDRFSAERLKGVDSTLKIQPAKLEDSAVYLCASRPENPGPGELFFGEGSRLTVL.

The chain combines TRBV28 with TRBJ2-5; tentative D call: TRBD2 (5 bases). The V and J ends lost 5 bases and 9 bases respectively, with 16 bases between them. Germline CDR1 and CDR2: MDHEN and SYDVKM. The CDR3 totals 13 residues. The CDR3 nucleotides read TGTGCCAGCAGTACTGGACTGCCTGGGGCCCAGTACTTC. Amino acid sequence: CASSTGLPGAQYF.

This rearrangement joins TRBV6-5 to TRBJ1-1; the D is unclear. CDR1 is MNHEY and CDR2 is SVGAGI in the germline V gene. The CDR3 is 13 amino acids. The V and J ends lost 4 bases and 4 bases respectively, with 10 bases between them. CDR3 sequence: CASSLPPGTEAFF. The CDR3, as DNA: TGTGCCAGCAGTTTACCACCGGGCACTGAAGCTTTCTTT.

This chain uses TRBV4-3 with TRBJ2-5; 7 nucleotides align to TRBD1. The CDR3 runs to 16 residues. With V trimmed by 0 bases and J by 4 bases, 8 bases remained unmatched. Per germline, CDR1 LGHNA and CDR2 YSLEER. In DNA, the CDR3 is TGCGCCAGCAGCCAAGATGGGAGCGACAGGGTAGAGACCCAGTACTTC. This gives the protein CASSQDGSDRVETQYF.

The chain links TRBV7-2 to TRBJ1-6; TRBD1 agrees at 9 bases. Germline lookup yields CDR1 SGHTA and CDR2 FQGNSA. This CDR3 has 19 residues. V shed 6 bases, J shed 0 bases, and the junction held 12 bases outside the gene matches. CDR3 amino acids: CASSDPGQGGISYNSPLHF. Written as DNA, the CDR3 is TGTGCCAGCAGTGACCCGGGACAGGGTGGTATCTCCTATAATTCACCCCTCCACTTT.

V usage is TRBV28 and J usage is TRBJ2-7; 10 nucleotides align to TRBD2. Losses at the gene ends were 5 bases for V and 4 bases for J; bases not matched to a gene: 5. The CDR3 loop spans 14 amino acids. Germline CDR1 reads MDHEN; CDR2 reads SYDVKM. Here the CDR3 DNA reads TGTGCCAGCAGTGAGAGCGGGAGGGGGTACGAGCAGTACTTC. Protein product: CASSESGRGYEQYF.

The genes are TRBV6-5 and TRBJ1-5; possible D gene TRBD1, 6 bases. Germline CDR1 and CDR2: MNHEY and SVGAGI. The CDR3 spans 15 residues. The ends were cut back, 2 bases at V and 5 bases at J, with 13 bases in the middle. DNA for the CDR3: TGTGCCAGCAGTTACATGGACAGACCGGATCAGCCCCAGCATTTT. As protein: CASSYMDRPDQPQHF.

The V call is TRBV4-1, the J call TRBJ2-5; D gene ambiguous. Trimming cost V 5 bases and J 5 bases, with 15 bases left between them. This CDR3 is 14 amino acids long. Germline V gene sequence: CDR1 MGHRA, CDR2 YSYEKL. The CDR3 reads CASSSSRTMETQYF. CDR3 nucleotides: TGCGCCAGCAGCTCATCTAGGACGATGGAGACCCAGTACTTC.

The chain is built from TRBV6-5 and TRBJ1-1; TRBD1 matches at 10 bases. The trim removed 10 bases at V and 4 bases at J, leaving 6 bases unmatched. The CDR3 has 13 amino acids. Germline V gene lookup returns CDR1 MNHEY and CDR2 SVGAGI. CDR3 sequence: CATRTGGITEAFF. The DNA of the CDR3 is TGTGCCACCCGGACAGGGGGTATCACTGAAGCTTTCTTT.

The genes are TRBV27 and TRBJ2-1; unclear D gene. The CDR3 covers 13 residues. Germline CDR1 MNHEY, CDR2 SMNVEV (reference sequence). Trimming took 4 bases from V and 3 from J, leaving 7 bases between them. This CDR3 reads CASSSAHYNEQFF. CDR3 bases: TGTGCCAGCAGTTCGGCCCACTACAATGAGCAGTTCTTC.

The CDR3 region is CAWSVNGFWDEQYF. CDR3 nucleotides: TGTGCCTGGAGTGTGAACGGGTTTTGGGACGAGCAGTACTTC. The V and J genes are TRBV30 and TRBJ2-7, with D uncertain. With 0 bases removed from V and 5 bases from J, the gap between germline ends came to 14 bases. From germline, CDR1 is GTSNPN and CDR2 SVGIG (reference sequence). CDR3 length: 14 residues.

The table lists this clone with a count of one. The chain recombines TRBV9 with TRBJ2-1; D might be TRBD2 (5 bases). From germline, CDR1 is SGDLS and CDR2 YYNGEE. The V gene lost 3 bases and the J gene lost 6 bases, with 7 bases spanning the gap. The CDR3 runs 12 residues. Here the CDR3 reads CASSAGFNEQFF. CDR3 nucleotide sequence: TGTGCCAGCAGCGCGGGGTTCAATGAGCAGTTCTTC. Based on the CDR3 plus reference TRBV9 and TRBJ2-1, the full variable domain is DSGVTQTPKHLITATGQRVTLRCSPRSGDLSVYWYQQSLDQGLQFLIQYYNGEERAKGNILERFSAQQFPDLHSELNLSSLELGDSALYFCASSAGFNEQFFGPGTRLTVL.

CDR3 bases: TGTGCCATCAGGACGGACGGAACCTACAATGAGCAGTTCTTC. It specifies CAIRTDGTYNEQFF. The rearrangement uses TRBV10-3 and TRBJ2-1; D remains unclear. This CDR3 is 14 amino acids long. V shed 6 bases and J shed 2 bases, with 11 bases lying between them. Germline V gives CDR1 ENHRY, CDR2 SYGVKD.

V is TRBV7-6 and J is TRBJ2-7; D remains ambiguous. CDR3 length: 13 residues. Deletions cut 10 bases from V and 5 bases from J, with 18 bases between. The germline gives CDR1 SGHVS, CDR2 FNYEAQ. CDR3 nucleotide sequence: TGTGCCACCAGTGGCTCGGGCGGCCACGAGCAGTACGTC. Translation: CATSGSGGHEQYV.